This T cell receptor beta chain was found in a study of blood T cell repertoires in COVID-19. Original data processing: Estimation of nucleated cell counts relied on the amplification of reference gene primers. Profiled with immunoSEQ multiplex PCR; TCRdb holds only in-frame clones, not every one. The V and J calls and clone size were taken over from that table, and D and trimming were inferred from the DNA. The sample lists a few hundred thousand clones; around 84% were seen once. Germline values: CDR1 LGHDT, CDR2 YNNKEL (reference sequence). The CDR3 runs to 15 residues. The ends were cut back, 0 bases at V and 10 bases at J, with 15 bases in the middle.

The sequenced sample was peripheral blood. This receptor was identified in a woman aged 55-70 years who had recovered from COVID-19. V and J are TRBV3-1 (or the pseudogene TRBV3-2) and TRBJ1-4; D is perhaps TRBD1 (5 bases). The CDR3 DNA sequence: TGTGCCAGCAGCCAAGATTCGCAGGGCACGGTAAAACTGTTTTTT. Amino acids: CASSQDSQGTVKLFF.